This T cell receptor beta chain appears in the sequencing data of a study of blood T cell repertoires in COVID-19 (dated by TCRdb to the early 2020s). With regard to the full study: The collaborator samples originated in the United States, Italy and Spain and spanned the acute and convalescent phases of COVID-19. The samples were drawn from the first 160 participants of the ongoing ImmuneRACE study and from 1,254 subjects provided by 6 global collaborators. HLA class I and class II types, where available, came from metadata supplied by the sample provider rather than from assay-based typing. A de-identified subject ID, COVID-19 status, age in years and sex were almost always included in the sample metadata. The dataset comprised deeply sampled blood TCRbeta repertoires from subjects exposed to, actively infected with, or recovered from COVID-19. The material from the prospective study consisted of cDNA or gDNA derived from T cells, B-cell-depleted T cells, or PBMCs. A freely available public database, intended as a resource for researchers studying the immune response to SARS-CoV-2, is where the repertoires were released.

The research as a whole found: The quantity of clinical and demographic metadata differed by source and by participant and was supplied without curation.

The immunoSEQ Assay, a bias-controlled multiplex PCR, was used to amplify TCRbeta CDR3 regions from genomic DNA. In the authors' own workflow: The number of nucleated cells in each sample was estimated from the amplification of reference gene primers within the assay. Sequence reads were collapsed and filtered to measure the absolute abundance of every unique TCRbeta CDR3 rearrangement. For each sample, productive Simpson clonality was calculated by taking the square root of Simpson's diversity index across productive rearrangements. Not all clones reach the TCRdb copy of this immuneACCESS table, which keeps in-frame sequences only. Checked studies attribute under half of the gap to unresolved V genes and leave the rest unexplained. V, J and clone size derive from that table, while D and trimming were established from the DNA sequence. The sample profile shows 300,000 to 350,000 clones; roughly 87% of them were found once. The leading ten clones occupy approximately 9.3% of the sample.

Note on this clone: Which antigen it targets is not known. No much larger clone is present one base from it, and per-base qualities are unavailable.

One collaborating source in Seattle enrolled patients while the patients were actively infected and followed the patients over time throughout the course of disease. Whole blood was collected in K2EDTA tubes by collaborating institutions according to the institutions' own protocols. For TCRbeta analysis, collaborators shipped samples in one of three forms: frozen whole blood, isolated PBMCs, or DNA extracted from either of those sample types. Including the terminal cysteine and phenylalanine, the CDR3 comprises 11 residues. Only CDR3 DNA is held: 33 bases, read in frame from base 1. CDR1 and CDR2 are drawn from the germline V gene (reference sequence): DFQATT, SNEGSKA. The V end loses 2 bases and the J end loses 2 bases, and a stretch of 3 bases separates them.

The specimen was peripheral blood. The sequence derives from a man aged 30 to 39 with COVID-19, enrolled during active disease. Recombination joined TRBV20-1 with TRBJ2-5, with an unclear D gene assignment. The DNA sequence reads TGCAGTGCTAGACAGCAAGAGACCCAGTACTTC. Translation gives CSARQQETQYF.